This TCR beta chain was sequenced for a study of spatial heterogeneity in lung cancer. Study-wide findings and caveats: The study found that expanded intratumoral alpha and beta TCR counts tracked tumor mutation counts.

Germline values: CDR1 SEHNR, CDR2 FQNEAQ (reference sequence). The V and J ends lost 5 bases and 2 bases, in that order; junction bases with no gene match: 5. This CDR3 comprises 15 residues. The time point: sample taken at primary tumor resection. A total of 72 untreated early-stage non-small cell lung cancer patients served as donors. Sequencing covered unsorted whole RNA taken from tumor, nontumor lung or frozen PBMC. Individual TCR cDNA molecules each bore their own unique molecular identifier. From the 5' RACE reads, TCRdb called clonotypes with MiXCR, one entry per CDR3 protein. The table lists some 23,000 distinct CDR3 sequences, 8.8% of them singletons. This clonotype was counted between two and nine times. Its antigen remains unidentified.

This clonotype was obtained from a male donor with early-stage non-small cell lung cancer. The chain links TRBV7-9 to TRBJ2-5, with 10 bases aligning to TRBD1. This material consisted of lung tumor tissue, taken at surgery. The CDR3 region is CASSVGTGVQETQYF. CDR3 nucleotide sequence: TGTGCCAGCAGCGTTGGGACAGGGGTTCAAGAGACCCAGTACTTC.